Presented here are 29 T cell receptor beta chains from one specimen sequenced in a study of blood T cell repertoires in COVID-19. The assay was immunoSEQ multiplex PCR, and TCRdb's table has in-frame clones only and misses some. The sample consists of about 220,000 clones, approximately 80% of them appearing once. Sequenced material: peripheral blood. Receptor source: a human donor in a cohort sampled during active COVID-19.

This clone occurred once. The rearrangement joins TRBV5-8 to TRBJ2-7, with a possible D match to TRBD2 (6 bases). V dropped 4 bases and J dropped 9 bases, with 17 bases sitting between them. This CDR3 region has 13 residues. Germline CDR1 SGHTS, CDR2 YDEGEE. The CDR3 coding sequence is TGTGCCAGCAGCATACATACGGGGGATCGGCAGTACTTC. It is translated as CASSIHTGDRQYF. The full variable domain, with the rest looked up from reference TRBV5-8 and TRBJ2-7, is EAGVTQSPTHLIKTRGQQATLRCSPISGHTSVYWYQQALGLGLQFLLWYDEGEERNRGNFPPRFSGRQFPNYSSELNVNALELEDSALYLCASSIHTGDRQYFGPGTRLTVT.

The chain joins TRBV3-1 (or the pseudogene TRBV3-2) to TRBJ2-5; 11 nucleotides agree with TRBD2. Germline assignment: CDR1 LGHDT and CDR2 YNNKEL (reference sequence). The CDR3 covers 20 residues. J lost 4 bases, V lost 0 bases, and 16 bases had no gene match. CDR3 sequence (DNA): TGTGCCAGCAGCCAAGATCGACTAGCGGGGACCCAGCCGCAGAGAGAGACCCAGTACTTC. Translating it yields CASSQDRLAGTQPQRETQYF.

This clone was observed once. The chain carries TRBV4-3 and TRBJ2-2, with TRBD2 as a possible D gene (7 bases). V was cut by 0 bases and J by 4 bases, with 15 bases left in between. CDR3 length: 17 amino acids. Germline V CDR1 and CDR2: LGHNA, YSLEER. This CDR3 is CASSQDFSGGLTGELFF. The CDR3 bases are TGCGCCAGCAGCCAAGATTTCTCCGGGGGGCTCACCGGGGAGCTGTTTTTT.

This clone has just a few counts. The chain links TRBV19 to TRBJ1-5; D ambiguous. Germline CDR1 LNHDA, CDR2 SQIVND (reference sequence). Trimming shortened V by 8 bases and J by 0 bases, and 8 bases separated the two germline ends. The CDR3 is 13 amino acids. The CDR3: CASQDDSNQPQHF. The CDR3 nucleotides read TGTGCCAGTCAGGATGATAGCAATCAGCCCCAGCATTTT.

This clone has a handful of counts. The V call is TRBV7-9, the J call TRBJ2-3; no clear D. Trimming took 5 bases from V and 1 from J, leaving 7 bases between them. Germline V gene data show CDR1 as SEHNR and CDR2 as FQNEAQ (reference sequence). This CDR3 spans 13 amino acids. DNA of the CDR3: TGTGCCAGCAGCCCCGCAGGCACAGATACGCAGTATTTT. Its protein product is CASSPAGTDTQYF. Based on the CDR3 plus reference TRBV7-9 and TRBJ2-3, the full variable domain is DTGVSQNPRHKITKRGQNVTFRCDPISEHNRLYWYRQTLGQGPEFLTYFQNEAQLEKSRLLSDRFSAERPKGSFSTLEIQRTEQGDSAMYLCASSPAGTDTQYFGPGTRLTVL.

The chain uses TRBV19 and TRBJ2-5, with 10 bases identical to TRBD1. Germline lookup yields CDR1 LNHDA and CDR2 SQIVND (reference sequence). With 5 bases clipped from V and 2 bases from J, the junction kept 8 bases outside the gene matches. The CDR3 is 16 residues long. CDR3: CASSSTGGWGQETQYF. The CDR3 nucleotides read TGTGCCAGTAGTTCGACAGGGGGCTGGGGACAAGAGACCCAGTACTTC. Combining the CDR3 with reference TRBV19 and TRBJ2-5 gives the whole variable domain DGGITQSPKYLFRKEGQNVTLSCEQNLNHDAMYWYRQDPGQGLRLIYYSQIVNDFQKGDIAEGYSVSREKKESFPLTVTSAQKNPTAFYLCASSSTGGWGQETQYFGPGTRLLVL.

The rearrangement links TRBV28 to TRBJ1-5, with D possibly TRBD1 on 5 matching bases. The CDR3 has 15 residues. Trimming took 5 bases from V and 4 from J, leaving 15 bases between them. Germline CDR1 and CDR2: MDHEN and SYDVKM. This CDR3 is CASSPMTDTNQPQHF. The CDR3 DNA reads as TGTGCCAGCAGTCCCATGACAGACACTAATCAGCCCCAGCATTTT.

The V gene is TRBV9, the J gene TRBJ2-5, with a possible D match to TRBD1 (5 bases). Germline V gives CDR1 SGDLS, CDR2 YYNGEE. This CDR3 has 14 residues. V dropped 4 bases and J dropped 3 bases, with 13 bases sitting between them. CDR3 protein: CASSLRAGKETQYF. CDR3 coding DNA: TGTGCCAGCAGCCTCCGGGCAGGGAAAGAGACCCAGTACTTC. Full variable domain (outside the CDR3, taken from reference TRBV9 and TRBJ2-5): DSGVTQTPKHLITATGQRVTLRCSPRSGDLSVYWYQQSLDQGLQFLIQYYNGEERAKGNILERFSAQQFPDLHSELNLSSLELGDSALYFCASSLRAGKETQYFGPGTRLLVL.

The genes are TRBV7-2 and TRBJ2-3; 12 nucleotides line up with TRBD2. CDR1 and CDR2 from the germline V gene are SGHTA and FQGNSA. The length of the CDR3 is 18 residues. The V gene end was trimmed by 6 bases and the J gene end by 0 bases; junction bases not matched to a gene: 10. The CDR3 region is CASSLTSGGRSSTDTQYF. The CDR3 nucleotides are TGTGCCAGCAGTTTAACTAGCGGGGGGCGATCTAGCACAGATACGCAGTATTTT.

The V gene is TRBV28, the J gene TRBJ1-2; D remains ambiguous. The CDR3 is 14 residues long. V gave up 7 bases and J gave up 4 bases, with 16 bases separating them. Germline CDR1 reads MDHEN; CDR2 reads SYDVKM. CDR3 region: CASIRSTARYGYTF. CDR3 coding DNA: TGTGCCAGCATCAGAAGTACAGCCCGCTATGGCTACACCTTC.

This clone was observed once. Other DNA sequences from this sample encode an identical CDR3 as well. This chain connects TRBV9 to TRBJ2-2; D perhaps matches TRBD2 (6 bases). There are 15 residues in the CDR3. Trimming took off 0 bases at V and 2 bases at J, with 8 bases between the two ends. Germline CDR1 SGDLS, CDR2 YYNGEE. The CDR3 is CASSVDGGNTGELFF. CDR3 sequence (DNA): TGTGCCAGCAGCGTAGACGGGGGAAACACCGGGGAGCTGTTTTTT.

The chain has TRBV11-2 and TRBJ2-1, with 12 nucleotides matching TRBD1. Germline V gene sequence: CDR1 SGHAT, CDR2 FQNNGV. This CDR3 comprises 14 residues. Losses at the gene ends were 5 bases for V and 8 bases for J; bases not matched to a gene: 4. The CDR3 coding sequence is TGTGCCAGCAGCCGGGACAGGGGGCAAGATGAGCAGTTCTTC. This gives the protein CASSRDRGQDEQFF.

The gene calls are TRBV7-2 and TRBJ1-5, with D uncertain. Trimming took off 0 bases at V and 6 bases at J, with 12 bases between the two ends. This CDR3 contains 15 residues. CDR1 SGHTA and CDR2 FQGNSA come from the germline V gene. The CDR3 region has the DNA TGTGCCAGCAGCTTAGCTTCCGGGTTGGGTCAGCCCCAGCATTTT. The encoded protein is CASSLASGLGQPQHF.

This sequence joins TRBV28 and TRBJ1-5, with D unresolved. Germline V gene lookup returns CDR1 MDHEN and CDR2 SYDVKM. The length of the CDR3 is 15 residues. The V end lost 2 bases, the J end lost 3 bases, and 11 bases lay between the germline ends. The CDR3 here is CASSLLGRPNQPQHF. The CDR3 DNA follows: TGTGCCAGCAGTTTACTGGGCAGGCCCAATCAGCCCCAGCATTTT.

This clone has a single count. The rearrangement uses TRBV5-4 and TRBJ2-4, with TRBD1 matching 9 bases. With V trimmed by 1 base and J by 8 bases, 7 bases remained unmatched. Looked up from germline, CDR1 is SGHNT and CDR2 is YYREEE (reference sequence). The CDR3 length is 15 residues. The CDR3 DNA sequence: TGTGCCAGCAGCTTGCCACAGGGGGCGCAGGACATTCAGTACTTC. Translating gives CASSLPQGAQDIQYF.

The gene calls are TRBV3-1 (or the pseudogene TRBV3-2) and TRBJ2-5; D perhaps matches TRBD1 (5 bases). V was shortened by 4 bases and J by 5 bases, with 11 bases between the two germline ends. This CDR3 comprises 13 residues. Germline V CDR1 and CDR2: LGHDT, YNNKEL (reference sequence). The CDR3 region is CASSPPGIETQYF. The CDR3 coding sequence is TGTGCCAGCAGCCCTCCAGGGATCGAGACCCAGTACTTC.

This CDR3 is CASSLTYDRGVDEQFF. The CDR3 DNA follows: TGTGCCAGCAGCTTAACGTACGACAGGGGTGTCGATGAGCAGTTCTTC. This chain uses TRBV7-3 with TRBJ2-1, with TRBD1 matching over 8 bases. V dropped 0 bases and J dropped 8; count of bases not matched to a gene: 9. Germline values: CDR1 SGHTA, CDR2 FQGTGA. The CDR3 sequence is 16 residues long.

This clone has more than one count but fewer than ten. As DNA, the CDR3 is TGCGCCAGCAGCATCCGACTAGCGGGGATTGATACGCAGTATTTT. It translates to CASSIRLAGIDTQYF. The rearrangement uses TRBV5-1 and TRBJ2-3, with 11 bases matching TRBD2. The CDR3 totals 15 residues. CDR1 SGHRS and CDR2 YFSETQ come from the germline V gene. V lost 4 bases and J lost 6; bases outside the gene matches: 7.

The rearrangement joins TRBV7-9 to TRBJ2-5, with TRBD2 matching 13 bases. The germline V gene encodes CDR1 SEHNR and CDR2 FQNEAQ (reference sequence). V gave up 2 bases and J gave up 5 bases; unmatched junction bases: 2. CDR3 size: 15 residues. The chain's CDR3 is CASSLRTSGSETQYF. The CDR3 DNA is TGTGCCAGCAGCTTAAGGACTAGCGGGAGTGAGACCCAGTACTTC.

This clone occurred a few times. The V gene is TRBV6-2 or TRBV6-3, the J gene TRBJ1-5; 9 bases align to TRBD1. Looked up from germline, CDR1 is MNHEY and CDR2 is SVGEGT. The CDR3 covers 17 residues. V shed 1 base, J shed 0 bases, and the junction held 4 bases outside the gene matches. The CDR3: CASSYYGTGISNQPQHF. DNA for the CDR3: TGTGCCAGCAGTTACTACGGGACAGGGATTAGCAATCAGCCCCAGCATTTT.

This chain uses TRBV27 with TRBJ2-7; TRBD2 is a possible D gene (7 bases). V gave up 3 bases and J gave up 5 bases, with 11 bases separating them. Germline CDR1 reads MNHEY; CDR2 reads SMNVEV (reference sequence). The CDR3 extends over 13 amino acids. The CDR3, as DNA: TGTGCCAGCAGTTTCGTAGGGGGGGACGAGCAGTACTTC. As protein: CASSFVGGDEQYF.

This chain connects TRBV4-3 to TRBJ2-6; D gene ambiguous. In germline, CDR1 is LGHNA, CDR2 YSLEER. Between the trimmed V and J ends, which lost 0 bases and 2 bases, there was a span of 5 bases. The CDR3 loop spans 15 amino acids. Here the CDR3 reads CASSQDAAGANVLTF. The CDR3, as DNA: TGCGCCAGCAGCCAAGATGCGGCTGGGGCCAACGTCCTGACTTTC.

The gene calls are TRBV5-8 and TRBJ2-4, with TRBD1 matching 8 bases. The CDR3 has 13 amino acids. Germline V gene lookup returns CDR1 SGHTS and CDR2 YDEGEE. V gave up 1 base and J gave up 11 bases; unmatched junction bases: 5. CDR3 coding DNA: TGTGCCAGCAGCTTGTCAGGGGGCGGAGTTCAGTACTTC. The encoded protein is CASSLSGGGVQYF.

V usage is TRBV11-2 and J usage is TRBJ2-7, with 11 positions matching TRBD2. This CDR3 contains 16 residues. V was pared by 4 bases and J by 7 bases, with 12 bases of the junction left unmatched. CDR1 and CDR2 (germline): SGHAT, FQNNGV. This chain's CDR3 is CASSYFQLAGAGEQYF. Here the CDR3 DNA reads TGTGCCAGCAGCTATTTCCAACTAGCGGGAGCGGGGGAGCAGTACTTC.

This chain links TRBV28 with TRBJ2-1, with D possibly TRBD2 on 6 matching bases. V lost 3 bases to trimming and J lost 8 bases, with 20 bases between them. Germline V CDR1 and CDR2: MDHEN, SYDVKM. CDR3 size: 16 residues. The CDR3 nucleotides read TGTGCCAGCAGTTTCCCCCCCCAGGGTAGCGGCGATGAGCAGTTCTTC. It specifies CASSFPPQGSGDEQFF.

The CDR3 DNA is TGTGCCAGCACCCTCGGGGCCGCCAGGGGTGGAGAGACCCAGTACTTC. As protein: CASTLGAARGGETQYF. The chain uses TRBV5-6 and TRBJ2-5, with D possibly matching TRBD1 (6 bases). Between the trimmed V and J ends, which lost 6 bases and 4 bases, there was a span of 22 bases. CDR3 size: 16 residues. CDR1 is SGHDT, CDR2 YYEEEE, per germline.

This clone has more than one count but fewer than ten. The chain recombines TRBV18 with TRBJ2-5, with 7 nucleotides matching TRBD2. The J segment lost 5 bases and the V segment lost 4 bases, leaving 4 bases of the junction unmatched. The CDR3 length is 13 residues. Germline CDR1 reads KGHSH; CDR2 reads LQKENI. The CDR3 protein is CASSRLARETQYF. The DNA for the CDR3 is TGTGCCAGCTCACGACTAGCTAGGGAGACCCAGTACTTC. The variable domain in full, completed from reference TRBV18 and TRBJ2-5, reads NAGVMQNPRHLVRRRGQEARLRCSPMKGHSHVYWYRQLPEEGLKFMVYLQKENIIDESGMPKERFSAEFPKEGPSILRIQQVVRGDSAAYFCASSRLARETQYFGPGTRLLVL.

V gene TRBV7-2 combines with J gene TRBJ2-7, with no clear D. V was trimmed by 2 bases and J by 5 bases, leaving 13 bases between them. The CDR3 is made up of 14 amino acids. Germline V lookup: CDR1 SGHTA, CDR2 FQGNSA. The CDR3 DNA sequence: TGTGCCAGCAGCTTACCAGTCCTTACCAACGAGCAGTACTTC. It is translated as CASSLPVLTNEQYF.

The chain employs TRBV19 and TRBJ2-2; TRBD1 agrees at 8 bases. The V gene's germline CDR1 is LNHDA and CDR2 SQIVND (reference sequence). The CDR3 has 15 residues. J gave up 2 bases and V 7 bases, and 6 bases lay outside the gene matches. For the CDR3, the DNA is TGTGCCAGTAACCATCAGGGGGCAAACACCGGGGAGCTGTTTTTT. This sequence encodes CASNHQGANTGELFF.